The 17 T cell receptor beta chains reported below all come from one sample, sequenced in a study of T cell responses to AZD1222 COVID-19 vaccine. Libraries were prepared by immunoSEQ multiplex PCR; TCRdb keeps only in-frame clonotypes and omits some of them. The sample carries about 110,000 clones, around nine tenths recorded once. This specimen was peripheral blood, taken 28 days after the second AZD1222 dose. The receptors were sampled from an adult who received the AZD1222 COVID-19 vaccine.

The rearrangement links TRBV5-1 to TRBJ2-6, with D unresolved. There are 16 residues in the CDR3. The V gene lost 2 bases and the J gene lost 1 base, with 10 bases spanning the gap. In germline, CDR1 is SGHRS, CDR2 YFSETQ. CDR3 region: CASSLDRASGANVLTF. CDR3 bases: TGCGCCAGCAGCTTAGACCGAGCATCTGGGGCCAACGTCCTGACTTTC.

The rearrangement uses TRBV27 and TRBJ1-2; D is unclear. The ends were cut back, 4 bases at V and 4 bases at J, with 13 bases in the middle. Germline V gene lookup returns CDR1 MNHEY and CDR2 SMNVEV (reference sequence). The CDR3 covers 14 residues. CDR3 nucleotide sequence: TGTGCCAGCAGTTCCCTGGGTCCCCTCTATGGCTACACCTTC. Encoded protein: CASSSLGPLYGYTF.

This clone has a single count. V usage is TRBV29-1 and J usage is TRBJ2-7; 11 bases are a match to TRBD1. The V segment lost 0 bases and the J segment 2 bases; nucleotides outside the gene matches: 3. Germline lookup yields CDR1 SQVTM and CDR2 ANQGSEA. The CDR3 is 15 amino acids. CDR3 coding DNA: TGCAGCGTTGAAGAAGGGACAGGGGGGGCCTACGAGCAGTACTTC. Amino acids: CSVEEGTGGAYEQYF.

This clone appeared a single time. This chain uses TRBV3-1 (or the pseudogene TRBV3-2) with TRBJ2-5; 10 bases agree with TRBD2. The ends lost 2 bases at V and 3 bases at J; junction bases unmatched: 9. The germline V gene encodes CDR1 LGHDT and CDR2 YNNKEL (reference sequence). The CDR3 is 17 residues long. The DNA of the CDR3 is TGTGCCAGCAGCCAAATGATTTTTCTAGCGGGGGAAGAGACCCAGTACTTC. Its protein product is CASSQMIFLAGEETQYF.

The chain carries TRBV30 and TRBJ1-2, with TRBD1 matching 7 bases. The CDR3 has 13 residues. After removal of 2 bases from V and 9 bases from J, the junction contained 9 bases not matched to a gene. CDR1 GTSNPN and CDR2 SVGIG come from the germline V gene (reference sequence). CDR3 DNA: TGTGCCTGGAGTACCACGACAGGGTCGAGCTACACCTTC. Amino acids: CAWSTTTGSSYTF.

CDR3 coding DNA: TGCGCCAGCAGCTACCAGGGGGGGAACACTGAAGCTTTCTTT. Translated, it gives CASSYQGGNTEAFF. V is TRBV5-1 and J is TRBJ1-1; 7 nucleotides align to TRBD1. From germline, CDR1 is SGHRS and CDR2 YFSETQ. The CDR3 is made up of 14 amino acids. V shed 3 bases and J 1 base; nucleotides not matched to a gene: 3. Looking up the rest from reference TRBV5-1 and TRBJ1-1 gives the full variable domain: KAGVTQTPRYLIKTRGQQVTLSCSPISGHRSVSWYQQTPGQGLQFLFEYFSETQRNKGNFPGRFSGRQFSNSRSEMNVSTLELGDSALYLCASSYQGGNTEAFFGQGTRLTVV.

This chain links TRBV5-1 with TRBJ2-7, with D unclear. Per the germline V gene, CDR1 is SGHRS and CDR2 is YFSETQ. The CDR3 sequence is 13 residues long. Deletions cut 1 base from V and 0 bases from J, with 5 bases between. CDR3 bases: TGCGCCAGCAGCTTGACAGTCTCCTACGAGCAGTACTTC. Translating it yields CASSLTVSYEQYF.

The CDR3 region has the DNA TGTGCCAGCAGCTTGGGGCGGAGCACTGAAGCTTTCTTT. Residues: CASSLGRSTEAFF. The V gene is TRBV13, the J gene TRBJ1-1, with a tentative D call TRBD1 (5 bases). V lost 3 bases and J lost 4, with 9 bases in between. Looked up from germline, CDR1 is PRHDT and CDR2 is FYEKMQ (reference sequence). The CDR3 runs 13 residues.

This chain connects TRBV5-4 to TRBJ1-3, with a possible D match to TRBD1 (5 bases). The germline gives CDR1 SGHNT, CDR2 YYREEE (reference sequence). The V end was cut by 4 bases, the J end by 0 bases, with 11 bases between. The CDR3 is made up of 15 amino acids. The CDR3 region has the DNA TGTGCCAGCAGCCCTGGGACGGGCTCTGGAAACACCATATATTTT. This sequence encodes CASSPGTGSGNTIYF.

Turning to this clone: Other DNA variants within this sample encode the same CDR3. The chain employs TRBV11-2 and TRBJ2-7; D remains unclear. With 5 bases removed from V and 3 bases from J, the gap between germline ends came to 5 bases. The CDR3 loop spans 11 amino acids. CDR1 and CDR2 from the germline V gene are SGHAT and FQNNGV. This chain's CDR3 is CASSLNYEQYF. The CDR3 coding sequence is TGTGCCAGCAGCCTGAACTACGAGCAGTACTTC.

The chain links TRBV11-2 to TRBJ2-7, with 10 bases fitting TRBD1. CDR1 and CDR2 from the germline V gene are SGHAT and FQNNGV. This CDR3 is built from 15 residues. After removal of 5 bases from V and 0 bases from J, the junction contained 4 bases not matched to a gene. The CDR3 coding sequence is TGTGCCAGCAGCGGCGGGGACAGGGGCTCCTACGAGCAGTACTTC. It encodes CASSGGDRGSYEQYF. The variable domain in full, with the rest retrieved from reference TRBV11-2 and TRBJ2-7, is EAGVAQSPRYKIIEKRQSVAFWCNPISGHATLYWYQQILGQGPKLLIQFQNNGVVDDSQLPKDRFSAERLKGVDSTLKIQPAKLEDSAVYLCASSGGDRGSYEQYFGPGTRLTVT.

In its sample, this clone was seen once. CDR3 sequence (DNA): TGTGCCAGCAGTTTATCCCAGAGGACTGAAGCTTTCTTT. Translating it yields CASSLSQRTEAFF. The chain links TRBV27 to TRBJ1-1; D not certain. Trimming left V 0 bases short and J 5 bases short, with 7 bases between. Germline V lookup: CDR1 MNHEY, CDR2 SMNVEV (reference sequence). The CDR3 spans 13 residues.

In this sample, this clone turned up a few times. The chain joins TRBV29-1 to TRBJ1-5; D call uncertain. Germline V gives CDR1 SQVTM, CDR2 ANQGSEA. The germline V and J ends were trimmed by 5 bases and 4 bases, with 9 bases remaining between them. This CDR3 is built from 12 residues. CDR3 sequence: CSVQLGNQPQHF. DNA of the CDR3: TGCAGCGTTCAATTGGGTAATCAGCCCCAGCATTTT.

The J gene is TRBJ1-2, the V gene TRBV7-6; 8 nucleotides align to TRBD1. The CDR3 is 13 residues long. The germline CDR1 and CDR2 sequences are SGHVS and FNYEAQ. V was clipped by 0 bases and J by 7 bases; unmatched bases: 1. The CDR3 nucleotides are TGTGCCAGCAGCTTAGCGGACAGGGCTGGCTACACCTTC. Residues: CASSLADRAGYTF.

The chain joins TRBV5-4 to TRBJ1-1, with 9 bases fitting TRBD1. Germline values: CDR1 SGHNT, CDR2 YYREEE (reference sequence). V lost 0 bases, J lost 0 bases, and 6 bases stayed unmatched. CDR3 length: 17 residues. CDR3 sequence: CASSLGGGTGMNTEAFF. Here the CDR3 DNA reads TGTGCCAGCAGCTTGGGGGGCGGGACAGGGATGAACACTGAAGCTTTCTTT.

V gene TRBV29-1 combines with J gene TRBJ2-5, with D perhaps TRBD2 (5 bases). CDR3 length: 12 residues. V shed 1 base and J shed 4 bases, with 7 bases lying between them. Germline loops: CDR1 SQVTM, CDR2 ANQGSEA. CDR3 nucleotides: TGCAGCGTTGAAGCCAGCGGAGAGACCCAGTACTTC. The encoded protein is CSVEASGETQYF.

This rearrangement joins TRBV3-1 (or the pseudogene TRBV3-2) to TRBJ2-2; TRBD2 agrees at 7 bases. Per the germline V gene, CDR1 is LGHDT and CDR2 is YNNKEL (reference sequence). With 4 bases clipped from V and 4 bases from J, the junction kept 12 bases outside the gene matches. The CDR3 loop spans 17 amino acids. DNA for the CDR3: TGTGCCAGCAGCCCCTGGGGTCTTTCGGGAGGCACCGGGGAGCTGTTTTTT. The encoded protein is CASSPWGLSGGTGELFF.